This TCR beta chain was documented in a study of T-cell memory formation after mild COVID-19. The study, taken as a whole, reports: Within pre-infection memory, some responding clones were found, suggesting cross-reactive memory joined. Among CD4+ contracting clones, most were CM and EM, and CD8+ ones EMRA.

This clonotype was counted at least ten times. The antigen is unknown. This CDR3 is 16 amino acids long. Germline V gene data show CDR1 as DFQATT and CDR2 as SNEGSKA (reference sequence). V shed 6 bases, J shed 0 bases, and the junction held 4 bases outside the gene matches. TCRdb reprocessed the 5' RACE reads with MiXCR, giving one entry per CDR3 protein. The sample contains about 90,000 distinct CDR3 sequences, approximately 13% of which appear only once. Sequenced input: PBMCs or a T cell subset sorted from them (not recorded which). V usage is TRBV20-1 and J usage is TRBJ2-5; 16 nucleotides agree with TRBD2. The clonotype comes from an adult woman who had mild COVID-19 (a few samples of this study predate the infection). Cell type and time point are not known. The CDR3 nucleotides are TGCAGTGCGATGGGACTAGCGGGGGGGGACCAAGAGACCCAGTACTTC. Its translation: CSAMGLAGGDQETQYF.